This T cell receptor (beta chain) was sequenced for a study of blood T cell repertoires in COVID-19. The overall study: T cells, B-cell-depleted T cells, or PBMCs provided the cDNA or gDNA that served as material.

As handled by the study authors: Reference gene primer amplification gave nucleated cell count estimates. The table came from immunoSEQ multiplex PCR; TCRdb's copy has only in-frame clones and leaves some out. That table is the source of V, J and clone size, and D and trimming were worked out from the DNA. The data contain a few hundred thousand clones, approximately 84% of them seen just once; the ten biggest clones take up about 3%. Trimming removed 4 bases from V and 4 bases from J; junction bases left unmatched: 7. This CDR3 contains 15 residues. The germline V gene encodes CDR1 LGHNA and CDR2 YNFKEQ.

The sequence was obtained from a woman in her 30s who had recovered from COVID-19. The chain employs TRBV4-2 and TRBJ1-1; TRBD1 agrees at 9 bases. Sequencing was done on a sample of peripheral blood. The CDR3 protein is CASSRGTGSGTEAFF. The CDR3 DNA follows: TGTGCCAGCAGCCGAGGGACAGGGTCGGGCACTGAAGCTTTCTTT.